This T cell receptor beta chain was recorded in a study of blood T cell repertoires in COVID-19. How the authors handled the data: Scientists estimated how many nucleated cells there were by amplifying reference gene primers. The data were produced by immunoSEQ multiplex PCR, yet TCRdb's version contains in-frame clones alone and is incomplete. The V and J calls and clone size are taken from that table; D and trimming were inferred from the DNA. Among tens of thousands of clones listed, roughly 80% were seen once. V lost 1 base, J lost 7 bases, and 9 bases stayed unmatched. The germline V gene has CDR1 SGHTA and CDR2 FQGNSA. There are 15 residues in the CDR3.

This TCR derives from a human donor in a cohort sampled during active COVID-19. The specimen was peripheral blood. The chain joins TRBV7-2 to TRBJ2-7; TRBD2 matches 8 bases. The CDR3 DNA reads as TGTGCCAGCAGCTTAGGTCGGGGGGGGCCTTGGGAGCAGTACTTC. As protein: CASSLGRGGPWEQYF.